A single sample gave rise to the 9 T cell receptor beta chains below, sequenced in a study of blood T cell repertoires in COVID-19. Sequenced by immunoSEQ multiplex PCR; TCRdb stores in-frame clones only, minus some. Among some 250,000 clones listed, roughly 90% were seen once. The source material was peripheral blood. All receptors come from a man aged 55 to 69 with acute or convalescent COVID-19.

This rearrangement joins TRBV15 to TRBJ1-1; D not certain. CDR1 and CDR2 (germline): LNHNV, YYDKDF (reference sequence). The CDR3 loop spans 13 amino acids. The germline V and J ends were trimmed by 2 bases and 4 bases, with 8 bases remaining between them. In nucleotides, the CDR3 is TGTGCCACCAGCAGAATCCCCAGCACTGAAGCTTTCTTT. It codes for CATSRIPSTEAFF.

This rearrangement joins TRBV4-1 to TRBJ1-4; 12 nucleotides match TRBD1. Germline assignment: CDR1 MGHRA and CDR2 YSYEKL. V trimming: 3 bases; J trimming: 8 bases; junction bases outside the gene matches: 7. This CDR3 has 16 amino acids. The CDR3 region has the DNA TGCGCCAGCAGCCAGGACCTCGGGACAGGGGGCGAAAAACTGTTTTTT. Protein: CASSQDLGTGGEKLFF.

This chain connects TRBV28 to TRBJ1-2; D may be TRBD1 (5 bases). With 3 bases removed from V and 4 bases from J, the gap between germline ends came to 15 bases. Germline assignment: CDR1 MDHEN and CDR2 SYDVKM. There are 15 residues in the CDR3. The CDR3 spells CASSFKPGRGYGYTF. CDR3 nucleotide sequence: TGTGCCAGCAGTTTTAAGCCAGGGAGGGGCTATGGCTACACCTTC.

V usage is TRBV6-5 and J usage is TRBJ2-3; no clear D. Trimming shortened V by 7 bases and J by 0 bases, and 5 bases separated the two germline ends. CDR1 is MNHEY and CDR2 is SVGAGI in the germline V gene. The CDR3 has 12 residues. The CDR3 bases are TGTGCCAGCATAGATAGCACAGATACGCAGTATTTT. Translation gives CASIDSTDTQYF.

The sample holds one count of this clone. In nucleotides, the CDR3 is TGTGCCAGCAGCTTAGATAACGGAGATAGCAATCAGCCCCAGCATTTT. Translated: CASSLDNGDSNQPQHF. This chain joins TRBV11-2 and TRBJ1-5, with unresolved D. Germline V gives CDR1 SGHAT, CDR2 FQNNGV. The CDR3 is made up of 16 amino acids. V lost 0 bases and J 0 bases, leaving 9 bases between the germline ends. The complete variable domain, with remaining parts taken from reference TRBV11-2 and TRBJ1-5, reads EAGVAQSPRYKIIEKRQSVAFWCNPISGHATLYWYQQILGQGPKLLIQFQNNGVVDDSQLPKDRFSAERLKGVDSTLKIQPAKLEDSAVYLCASSLDNGDSNQPQHFGDGTRLSIL.

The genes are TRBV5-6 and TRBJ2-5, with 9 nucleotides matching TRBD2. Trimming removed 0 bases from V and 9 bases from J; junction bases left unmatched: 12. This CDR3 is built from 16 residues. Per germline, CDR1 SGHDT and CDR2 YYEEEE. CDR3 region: CASSLGLAGVGSSQYF. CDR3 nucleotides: TGTGCCAGCAGCTTGGGATTAGCGGGAGTTGGGTCGTCCCAGTACTTC.

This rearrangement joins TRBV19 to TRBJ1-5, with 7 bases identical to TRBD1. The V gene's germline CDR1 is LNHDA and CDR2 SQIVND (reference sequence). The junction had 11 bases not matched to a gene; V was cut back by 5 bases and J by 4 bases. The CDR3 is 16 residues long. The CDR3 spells CASSAIEPGGNQPQHF. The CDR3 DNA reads TGTGCCAGTAGTGCCATTGAACCAGGGGGGAATCAGCCCCAGCATTTT.

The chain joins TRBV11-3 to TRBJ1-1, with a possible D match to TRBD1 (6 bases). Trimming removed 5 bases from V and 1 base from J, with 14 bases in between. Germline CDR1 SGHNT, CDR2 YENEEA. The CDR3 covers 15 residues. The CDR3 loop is CASSHQQGRNTEAFF. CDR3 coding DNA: TGTGCCAGCAGCCATCAACAGGGAAGGAACACTGAAGCTTTCTTT.

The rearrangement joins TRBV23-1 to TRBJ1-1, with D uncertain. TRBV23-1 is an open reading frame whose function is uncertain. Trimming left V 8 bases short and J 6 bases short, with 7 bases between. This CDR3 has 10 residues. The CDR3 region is CASPGPEAFF. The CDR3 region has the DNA TGCGCCAGCCCGGGTCCTGAAGCTTTCTTT.